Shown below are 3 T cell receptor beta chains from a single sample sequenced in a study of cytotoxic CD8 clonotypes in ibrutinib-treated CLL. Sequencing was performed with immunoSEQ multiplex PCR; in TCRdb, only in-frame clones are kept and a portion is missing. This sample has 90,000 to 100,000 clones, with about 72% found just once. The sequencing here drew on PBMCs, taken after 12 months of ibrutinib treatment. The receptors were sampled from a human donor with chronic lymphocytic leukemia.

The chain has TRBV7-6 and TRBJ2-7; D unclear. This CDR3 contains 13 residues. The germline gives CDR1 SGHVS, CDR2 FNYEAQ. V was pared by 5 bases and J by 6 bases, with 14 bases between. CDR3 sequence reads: CASSLTETAEQYF. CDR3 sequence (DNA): TGTGCCAGCAGCCTGACCGAAACAGCCGAGCAGTACTTC.

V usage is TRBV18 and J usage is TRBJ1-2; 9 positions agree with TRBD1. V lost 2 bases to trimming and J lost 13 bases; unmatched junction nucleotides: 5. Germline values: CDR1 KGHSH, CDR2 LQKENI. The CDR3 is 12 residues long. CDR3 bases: TGTGCCAGCTCACCAGGGGACAGGGCTGGCACCTTC. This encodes CASSPGDRAGTF.

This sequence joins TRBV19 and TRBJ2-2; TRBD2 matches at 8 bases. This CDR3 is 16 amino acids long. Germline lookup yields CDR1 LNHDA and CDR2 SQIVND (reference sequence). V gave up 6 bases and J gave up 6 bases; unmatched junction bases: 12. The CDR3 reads CASSPGGDRVSGELFF. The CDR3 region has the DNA TGTGCCAGTAGCCCGGGAGGGGACCGAGTCTCCGGGGAGCTGTTTTTT.